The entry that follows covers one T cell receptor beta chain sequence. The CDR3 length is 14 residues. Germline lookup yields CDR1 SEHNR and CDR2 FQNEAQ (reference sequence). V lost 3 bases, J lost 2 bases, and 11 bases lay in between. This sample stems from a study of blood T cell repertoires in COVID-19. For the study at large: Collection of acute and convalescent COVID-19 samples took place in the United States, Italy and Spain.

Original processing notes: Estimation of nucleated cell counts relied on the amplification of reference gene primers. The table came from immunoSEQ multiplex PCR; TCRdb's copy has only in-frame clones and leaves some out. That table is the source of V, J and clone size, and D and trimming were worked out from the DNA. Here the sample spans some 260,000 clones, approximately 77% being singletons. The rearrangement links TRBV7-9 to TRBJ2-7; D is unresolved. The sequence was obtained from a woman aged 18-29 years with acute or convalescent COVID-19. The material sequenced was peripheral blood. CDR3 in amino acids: CASSFVLPPYEQYF. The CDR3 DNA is TGTGCCAGCAGCTTTGTACTCCCACCCTACGAGCAGTACTTC.